The entry below describes one T cell receptor beta chain. The antigen is unknown. The CDR3 totals 14 residues. With 3 bases removed from V and 8 bases from J, the gap between germline ends came to 16 bases. Germline CDR1 is ENHRY and CDR2 is SYGVKD. These data are taken from a study of graft-versus-host responses after intestinal transplantation. Study at large: Recipients got multivisceral, liver-intestinal, or isolated intestinal transplants.

Produced via immunoSEQ multiplex PCR; TCRdb's table is partial and in-frame only. The data hold about 73,000 clones, with 90% observed a single time. The rearrangement joins TRBV10-3 to TRBJ1-2; D ambiguous. Specimen: unstimulated CD8+ T cells sorted from spleen or lymph node cells, collected before transplant. The clonotype comes from a human donor who was the organ donor for an intestinal transplant. The CDR3 nucleotides are TGTGCCATCAGTGAAATTGGACTCCACCTAGGCTACACCTTC. Its translation is CAISEIGLHLGYTF.